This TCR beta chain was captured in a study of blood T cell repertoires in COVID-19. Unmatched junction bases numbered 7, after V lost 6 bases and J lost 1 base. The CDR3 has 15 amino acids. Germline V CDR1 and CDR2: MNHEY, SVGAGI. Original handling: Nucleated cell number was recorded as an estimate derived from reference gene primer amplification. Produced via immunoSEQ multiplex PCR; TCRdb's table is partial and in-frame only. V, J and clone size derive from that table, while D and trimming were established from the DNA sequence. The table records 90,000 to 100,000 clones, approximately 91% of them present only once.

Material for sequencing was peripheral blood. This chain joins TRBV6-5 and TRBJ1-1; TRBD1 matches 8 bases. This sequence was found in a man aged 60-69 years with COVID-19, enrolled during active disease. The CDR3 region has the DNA TGTGCCAGCAGCGTGGACAGGGCCGCGAACACTGAAGCTTTCTTT. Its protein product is CASSVDRAANTEAFF.